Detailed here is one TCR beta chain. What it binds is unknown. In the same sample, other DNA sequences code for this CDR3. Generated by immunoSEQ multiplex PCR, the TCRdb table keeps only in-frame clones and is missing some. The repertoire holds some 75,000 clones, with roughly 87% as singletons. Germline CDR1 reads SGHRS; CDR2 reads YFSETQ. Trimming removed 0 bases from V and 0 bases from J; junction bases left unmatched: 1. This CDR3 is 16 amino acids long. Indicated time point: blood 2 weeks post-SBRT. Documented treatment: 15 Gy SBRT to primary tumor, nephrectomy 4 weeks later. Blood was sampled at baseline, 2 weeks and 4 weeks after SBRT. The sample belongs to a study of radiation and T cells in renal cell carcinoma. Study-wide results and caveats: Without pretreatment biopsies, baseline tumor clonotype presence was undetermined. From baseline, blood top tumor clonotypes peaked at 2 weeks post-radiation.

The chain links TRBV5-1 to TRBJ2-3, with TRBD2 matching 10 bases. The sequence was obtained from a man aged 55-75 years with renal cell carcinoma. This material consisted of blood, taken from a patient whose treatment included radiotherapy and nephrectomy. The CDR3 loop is CASSLGLAGSTDTQYF. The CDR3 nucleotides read TGCGCCAGCAGCTTGGGACTAGCGGGTAGCACAGATACGCAGTATTTT.